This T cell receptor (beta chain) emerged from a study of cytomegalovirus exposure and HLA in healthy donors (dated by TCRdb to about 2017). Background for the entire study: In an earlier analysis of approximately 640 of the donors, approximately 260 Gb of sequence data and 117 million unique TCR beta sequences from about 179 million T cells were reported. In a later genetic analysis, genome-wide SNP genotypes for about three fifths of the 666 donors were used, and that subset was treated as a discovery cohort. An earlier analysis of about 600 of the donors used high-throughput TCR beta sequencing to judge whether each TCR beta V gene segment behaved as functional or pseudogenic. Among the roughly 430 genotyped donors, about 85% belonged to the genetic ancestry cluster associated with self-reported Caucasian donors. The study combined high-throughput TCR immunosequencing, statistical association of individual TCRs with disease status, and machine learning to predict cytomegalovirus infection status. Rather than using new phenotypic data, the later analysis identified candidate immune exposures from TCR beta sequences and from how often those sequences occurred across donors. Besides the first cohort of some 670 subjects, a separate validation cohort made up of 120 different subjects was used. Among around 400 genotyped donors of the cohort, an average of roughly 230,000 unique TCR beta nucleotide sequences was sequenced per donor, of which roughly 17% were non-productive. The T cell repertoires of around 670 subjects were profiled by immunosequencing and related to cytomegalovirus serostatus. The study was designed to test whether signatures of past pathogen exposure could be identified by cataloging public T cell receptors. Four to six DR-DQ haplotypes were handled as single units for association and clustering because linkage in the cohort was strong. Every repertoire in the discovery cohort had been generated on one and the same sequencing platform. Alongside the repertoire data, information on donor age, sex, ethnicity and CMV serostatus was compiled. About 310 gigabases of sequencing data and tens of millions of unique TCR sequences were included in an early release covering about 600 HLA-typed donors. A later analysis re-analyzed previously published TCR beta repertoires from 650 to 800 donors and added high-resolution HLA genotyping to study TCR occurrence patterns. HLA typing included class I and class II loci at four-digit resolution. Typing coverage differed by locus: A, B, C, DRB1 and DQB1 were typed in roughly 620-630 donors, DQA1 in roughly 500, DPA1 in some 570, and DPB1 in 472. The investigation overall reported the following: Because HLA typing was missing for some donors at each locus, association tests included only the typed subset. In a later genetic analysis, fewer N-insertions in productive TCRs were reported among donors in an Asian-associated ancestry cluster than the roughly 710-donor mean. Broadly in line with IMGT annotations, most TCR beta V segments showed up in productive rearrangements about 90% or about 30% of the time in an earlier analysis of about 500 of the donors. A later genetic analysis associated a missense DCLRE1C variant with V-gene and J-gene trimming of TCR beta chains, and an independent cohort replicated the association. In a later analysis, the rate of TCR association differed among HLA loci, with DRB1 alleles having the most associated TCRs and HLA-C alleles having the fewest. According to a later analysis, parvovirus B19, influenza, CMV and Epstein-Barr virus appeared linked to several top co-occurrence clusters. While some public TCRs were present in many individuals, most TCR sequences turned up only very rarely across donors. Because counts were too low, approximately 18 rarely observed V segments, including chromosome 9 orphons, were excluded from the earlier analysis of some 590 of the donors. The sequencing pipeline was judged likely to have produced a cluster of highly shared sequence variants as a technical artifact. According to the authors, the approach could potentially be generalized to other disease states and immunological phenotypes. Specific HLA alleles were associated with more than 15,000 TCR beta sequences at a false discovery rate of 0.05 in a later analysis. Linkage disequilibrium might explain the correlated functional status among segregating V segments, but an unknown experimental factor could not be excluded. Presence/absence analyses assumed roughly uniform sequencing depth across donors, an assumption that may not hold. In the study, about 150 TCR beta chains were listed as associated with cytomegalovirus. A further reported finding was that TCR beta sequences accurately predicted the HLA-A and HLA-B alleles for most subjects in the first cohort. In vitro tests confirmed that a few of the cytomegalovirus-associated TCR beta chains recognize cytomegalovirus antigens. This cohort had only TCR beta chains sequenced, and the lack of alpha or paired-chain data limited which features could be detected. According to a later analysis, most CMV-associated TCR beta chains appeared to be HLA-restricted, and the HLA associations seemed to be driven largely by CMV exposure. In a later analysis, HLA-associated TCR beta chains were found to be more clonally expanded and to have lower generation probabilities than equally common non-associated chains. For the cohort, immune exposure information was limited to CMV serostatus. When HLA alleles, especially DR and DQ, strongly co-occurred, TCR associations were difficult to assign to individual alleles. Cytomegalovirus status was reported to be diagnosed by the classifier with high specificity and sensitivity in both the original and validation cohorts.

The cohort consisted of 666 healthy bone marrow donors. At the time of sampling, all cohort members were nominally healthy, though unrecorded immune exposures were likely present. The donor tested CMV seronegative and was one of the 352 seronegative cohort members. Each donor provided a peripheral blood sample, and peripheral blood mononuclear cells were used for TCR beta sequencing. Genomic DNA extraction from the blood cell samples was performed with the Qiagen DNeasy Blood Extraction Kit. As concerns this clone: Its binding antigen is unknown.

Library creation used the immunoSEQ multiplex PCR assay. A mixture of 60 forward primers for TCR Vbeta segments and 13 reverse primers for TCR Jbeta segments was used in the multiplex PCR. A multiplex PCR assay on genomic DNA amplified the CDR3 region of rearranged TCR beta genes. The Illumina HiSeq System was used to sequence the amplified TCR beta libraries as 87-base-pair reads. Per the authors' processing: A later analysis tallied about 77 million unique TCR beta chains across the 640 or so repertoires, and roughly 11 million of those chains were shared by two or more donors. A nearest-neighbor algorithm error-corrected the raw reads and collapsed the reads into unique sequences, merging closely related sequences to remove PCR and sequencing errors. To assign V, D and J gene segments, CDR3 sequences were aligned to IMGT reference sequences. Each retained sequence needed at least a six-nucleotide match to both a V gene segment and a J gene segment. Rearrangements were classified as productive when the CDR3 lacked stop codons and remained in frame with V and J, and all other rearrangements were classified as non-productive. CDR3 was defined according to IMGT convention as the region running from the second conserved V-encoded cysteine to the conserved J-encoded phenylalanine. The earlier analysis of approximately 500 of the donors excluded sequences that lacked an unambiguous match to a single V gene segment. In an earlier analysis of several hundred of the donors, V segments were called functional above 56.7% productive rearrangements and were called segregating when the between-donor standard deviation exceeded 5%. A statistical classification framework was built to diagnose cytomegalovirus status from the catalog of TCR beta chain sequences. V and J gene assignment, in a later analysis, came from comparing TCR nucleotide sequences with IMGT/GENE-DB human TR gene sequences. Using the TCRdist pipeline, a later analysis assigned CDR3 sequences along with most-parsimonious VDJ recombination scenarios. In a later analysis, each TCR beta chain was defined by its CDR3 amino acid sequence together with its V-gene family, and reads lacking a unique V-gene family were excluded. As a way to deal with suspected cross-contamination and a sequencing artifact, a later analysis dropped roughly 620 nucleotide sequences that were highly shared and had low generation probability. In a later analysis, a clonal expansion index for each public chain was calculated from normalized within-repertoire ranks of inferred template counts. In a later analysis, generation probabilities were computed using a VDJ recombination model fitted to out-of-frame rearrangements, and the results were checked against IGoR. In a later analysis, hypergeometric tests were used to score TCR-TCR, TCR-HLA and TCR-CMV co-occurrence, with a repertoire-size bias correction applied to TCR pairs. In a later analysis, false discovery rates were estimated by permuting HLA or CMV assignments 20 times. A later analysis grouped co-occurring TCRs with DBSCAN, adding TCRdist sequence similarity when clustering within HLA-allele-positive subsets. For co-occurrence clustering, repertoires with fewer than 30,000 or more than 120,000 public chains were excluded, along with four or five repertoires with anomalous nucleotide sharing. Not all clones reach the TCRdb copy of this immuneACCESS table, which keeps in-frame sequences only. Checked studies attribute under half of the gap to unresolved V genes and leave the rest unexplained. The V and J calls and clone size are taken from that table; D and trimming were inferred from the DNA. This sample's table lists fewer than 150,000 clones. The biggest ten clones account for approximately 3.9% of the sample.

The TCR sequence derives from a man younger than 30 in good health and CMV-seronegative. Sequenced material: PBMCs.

The DNA reads TGTGCCAGCAGCCCGGGACAGGGACATCAGCCCCAGCATTTT. Translated, this gives CASSPGQGHQPQHF. The chain was built from TRBV5-4 and TRBJ1-5, and 9 junction bases match TRBD1. CDR1 and CDR2 are read off the germline V gene (reference sequence) as SGHNT and YYREEE. Germline trimming amounts to 4 bases on V and 5 bases on J, with 4 as the count of junction bases outside the gene matches. The CDR3 runs 14 amino acids, cysteine and phenylalanine included. CDR3 DNA is the only sequence kept; it has 42 bases, read in frame from the first base.